The entry that follows covers one T cell receptor beta chain sequence. The age range of participants was about 18 to 95 years, with residence in fewer than 25 US areas. This record belongs to a study of blood T cell repertoires in COVID-19. Study-wide context: The samples span acute and convalescent COVID-19 from the United States, Italy and Spain.

From germline, CDR1 is KGHDR and CDR2 SFDVKD. Trimming took off 3 bases at V and 5 bases at J, with 7 bases between the two ends. The length of the CDR3 is 13 residues. Assay: immunoSEQ multiplex PCR; the TCRdb copy retains only in-frame clones and omits some. The sample lists 270,000 or so clones, approximately 90% occurring once. This chain joins TRBV24-1 and TRBJ1-5, with D uncertain. Sequenced input: PBMCs or T cells enriched from blood (not recorded which). The origin of this receptor is a middle-aged woman with acute COVID-19. The CDR3 spells CATSDERDQPQHF. CDR3 DNA: TGTGCCACCAGTGATGAGCGGGATCAGCCCCAGCATTTT.